The rows below give T cell receptor beta chains drawn from one sample of a study of CD8 T cells in ankylosing spondylitis. Each CDR3 protein gets one entry after TCRdb re-called the 5' RACE reads with MiXCR. The repertoire holds some 840,000 distinct CDR3 sequences, with 12% as singletons. Sequencing was carried out using blood, either unsorted or a sorted T cell fraction (not recorded which). The receptors originated from a male donor with ankylosing spondylitis. Each CDR3 is given with its conserved first and last residue. D genes are given only for firm matches. Clone size is shown for a subset of rows, as once, few, many or a class of expanded clone.

clone_size cdr3_length j_call d_call v_call cdr3_aa cdr3_nt
- 17 TRBJ2-2 - TRBV19 CASRFTPGTMNTGELFF TGTGCCAGTAGATTCACTCCCGGGACCATGAACACCGGGGAGCTGTTTTTT
- 13 TRBJ2-5 TRBD2 TRBV29-1 CTGSGRVGETQYF TGCACCGGTAGCGGGAGGGTCGGGGAGACCCAGTACTTC
many 12 TRBJ2-7 - TRBV12-3/TRBV12-4 CASSFRVYEQYF TGTGCCAGCAGTTTCAGGGTCTACGAGCAGTACTTC
few 16 TRBJ1-2 - TRBV4-3 CASSQDVWVGFGGYTF TGCGCCAGCAGCCAAGATGTGTGGGTGGGTTTTGGAGGCTACACCTTC
few 16 TRBJ2-5 - TRBV7-9 CASTLPPGRGQETQYF TGTGCCAGCACCCTCCCCCCTGGCCGGGGCCAAGAGACCCAGTACTTC
- 15 TRBJ2-1 - TRBV7-2 CASSQGHYSYNEQFF TGTGCCAGCAGCCAAGGACATTACTCCTACAATGAGCAGTTCTTC
- 15 TRBJ1-1 - TRBV30 CAWVRAVLMNTEAFF TGTGCCTGGGTGAGGGCCGTTCTAATGAACACTGAAGCTTTCTTT
- 14 TRBJ2-7 - TRBV4-3 CASSHSPQSHEQYF TGCGCCAGCAGCCATTCACCCCAGAGCCACGAGCAGTACTTC
- 15 TRBJ2-2 - TRBV4-2 CASSRNRDHTGELFF TGTGCCAGCAGCCGCAACAGGGACCACACCGGGGAGCTGTTTTTT
- 16 TRBJ1-1 - TRBV20-1 CSARSPGLQGGTEAFF TGCAGTGCTAGATCCCCTGGTTTGCAGGGAGGGACTGAAGCTTTCTTT
- 13 TRBJ2-7 TRBD1 TRBV20-1 CSAIQGALSEQYF TGCAGTGCCATACAGGGGGCGTTGTCCGAGCAGTACTTC
many 14 TRBJ1-1 - TRBV12-3/TRBV12-4 CASRWTDTNTEAFF TGTGCCAGCAGGTGGACAGATACGAACACTGAAGCTTTCTTT
few 14 TRBJ1-4 TRBD1 TRBV12-3/TRBV12-4 CASQPPGTGQKLFF TGTGCCAGCCAGCCGCCCGGGACAGGGCAAAAACTGTTTTTT
many 14 TRBJ1-1 - TRBV29-1 CSVENPGIVTEAFF TGCAGCGTTGAAAACCCCGGGATAGTCACTGAAGCTTTCTTT
- 13 TRBJ1-1 - TRBV2 CASSQATHAEAFF TGTGCCAGCAGCCAAGCAACCCACGCTGAAGCTTTCTTT
few 15 TRBJ2-7 TRBD2 TRBV7-2 CASSLAEGGRDRQYF TGTGCCAGCAGCTTAGCAGAGGGCGGGAGGGATAGGCAGTACTTC
few 15 TRBJ2-3 - TRBV7-9 CASSYVIGDTDTQYF TGTGCCAGCAGCTACGTCATCGGAGACACAGATACGCAGTATTTT
- 13 TRBJ2-5 - TRBV6-2/TRBV6-3 CASNQLNRETQYF TGTGCCAGCAATCAATTGAATCGAGAGACCCAGTACTTC
- 18 TRBJ2-3 - TRBV11-1 CASSGFLRSAGLADTQYF TGTGCCAGCAGCGGATTCCTACGTTCGGCAGGGTTAGCAGATACGCAGTATTTT
few 14 TRBJ1-1 - TRBV13 CASSLGRRGTEAFF TGTGCCAGCAGCTTAGGCAGGAGGGGGACTGAAGCTTTCTTT
many 14 TRBJ2-5 - TRBV20-1 CSAGRDTSQETQYF TGCAGTGCTGGCCGGGACACCTCTCAAGAGACCCAGTACTTC
few 13 TRBJ1-2 - TRBV28 CATGGGLNYGYTF TGTGCCACCGGGGGTGGGTTGAACTATGGCTACACCTTC
few 16 TRBJ2-3 - TRBV12-3/TRBV12-4 CASSSLWGHSTDTQYF TGTGCCAGCAGTTCCCTGTGGGGACATAGCACAGATACGCAGTATTTT
- 16 TRBJ1-1 - TRBV29-1 CSVNPDGGRLRTEAFF TGCAGCGTTAACCCTGACGGGGGTAGGTTGAGAACTGAAGCTTTCTTT
many 12 TRBJ2-5 - TRBV7-2 CASSLGRGTQYF TGTGCCAGCAGCTTAGGGCGAGGGACCCAGTACTTC
- 17 TRBJ2-1 - TRBV10-3 CAISPLTRGGAYNEQFF TGTGCCATCAGTCCACTTACCAGGGGGGGGGCTTACAATGAGCAGTTCTTC
- 17 TRBJ2-3 TRBD2 TRBV6-2/TRBV6-3 CASSYRRLAGRTDTQYF TGTGCCAGCAGTTACAGACGGCTAGCGGGACGCACAGATACGCAGTATTTT